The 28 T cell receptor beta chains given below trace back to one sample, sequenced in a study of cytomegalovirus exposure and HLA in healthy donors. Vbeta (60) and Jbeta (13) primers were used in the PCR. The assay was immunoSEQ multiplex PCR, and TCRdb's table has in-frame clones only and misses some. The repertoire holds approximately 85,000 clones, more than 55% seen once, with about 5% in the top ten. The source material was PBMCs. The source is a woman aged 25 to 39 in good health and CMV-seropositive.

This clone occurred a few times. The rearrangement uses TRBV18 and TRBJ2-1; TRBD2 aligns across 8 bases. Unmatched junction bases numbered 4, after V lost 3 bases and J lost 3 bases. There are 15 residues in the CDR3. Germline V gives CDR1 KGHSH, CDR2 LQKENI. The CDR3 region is CASSPKLAVYNEQFF. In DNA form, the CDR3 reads TGTGCCAGCTCACCGAAACTAGCGGTCTACAATGAGCAGTTCTTC.

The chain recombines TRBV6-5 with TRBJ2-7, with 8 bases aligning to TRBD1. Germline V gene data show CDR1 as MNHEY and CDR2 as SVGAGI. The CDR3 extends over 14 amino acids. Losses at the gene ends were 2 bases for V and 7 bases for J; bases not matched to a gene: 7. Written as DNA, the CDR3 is TGTGCCAGCAGTTACCCGACAGGGGAGGAGGAGCAGTACTTC. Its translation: CASSYPTGEEEQYF.

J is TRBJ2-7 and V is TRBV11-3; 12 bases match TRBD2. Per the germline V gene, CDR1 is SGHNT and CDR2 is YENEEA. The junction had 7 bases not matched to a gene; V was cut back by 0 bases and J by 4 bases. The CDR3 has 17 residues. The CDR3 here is CASSLDASSGGDYEQYF. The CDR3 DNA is TGTGCCAGCAGCTTAGATGCGTCTAGCGGGGGGGATTACGAGCAGTACTTC.

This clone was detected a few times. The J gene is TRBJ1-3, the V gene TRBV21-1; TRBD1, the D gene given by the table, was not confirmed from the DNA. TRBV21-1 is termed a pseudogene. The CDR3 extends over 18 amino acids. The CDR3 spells CASSTSGLHICSGNTIYF. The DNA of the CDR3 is TGTGCCAGCAGCACGTCAGGCTTACACATTTGCTCTGGAAACACCATATATTTT.

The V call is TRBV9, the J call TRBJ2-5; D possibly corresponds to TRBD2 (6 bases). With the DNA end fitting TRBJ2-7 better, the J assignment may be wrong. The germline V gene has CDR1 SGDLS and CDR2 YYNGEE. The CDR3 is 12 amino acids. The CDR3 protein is CASGGLSYEQYF. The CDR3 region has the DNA TGTGCCAGCGGGGGACTCTCGTACGAGCAGTACTTC.

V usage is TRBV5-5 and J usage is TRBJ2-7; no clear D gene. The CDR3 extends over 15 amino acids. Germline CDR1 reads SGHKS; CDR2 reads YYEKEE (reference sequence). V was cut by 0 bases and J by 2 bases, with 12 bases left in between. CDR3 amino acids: CASSLDTSTTYEQYF. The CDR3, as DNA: TGTGCCAGCAGCTTGGACACAAGTACAACCTACGAGCAGTACTTC.

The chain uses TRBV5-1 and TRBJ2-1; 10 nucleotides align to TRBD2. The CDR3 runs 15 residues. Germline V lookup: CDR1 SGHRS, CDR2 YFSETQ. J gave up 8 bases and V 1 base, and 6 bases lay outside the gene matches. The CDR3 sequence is CASSLIQRGGDEQFF. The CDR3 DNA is TGCGCCAGCAGCTTGATACAGCGGGGGGGGGATGAGCAGTTCTTC.

DNA for the CDR3: TGTGCCAGCAGTGAACACCCAGGGCGGCATGTAGCTTTCTTT. Translation gives CASSEHPGRHVAFF. The chain carries TRBV6-1 and TRBJ1-1, with D possibly being TRBD1 (5 bases). V lost 2 bases and J lost 10, with 17 bases in between. In germline, CDR1 is MNHNS, CDR2 SASEGT. The length of the CDR3 is 14 residues.

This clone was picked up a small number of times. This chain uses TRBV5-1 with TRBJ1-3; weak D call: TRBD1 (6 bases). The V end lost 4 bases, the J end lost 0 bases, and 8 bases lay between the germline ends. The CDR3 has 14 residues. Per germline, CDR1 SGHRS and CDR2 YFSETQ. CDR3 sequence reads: CASSLGGSGNTIYF. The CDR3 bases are TGCGCCAGCAGCCTAGGGGGCTCTGGAAACACCATATATTTT. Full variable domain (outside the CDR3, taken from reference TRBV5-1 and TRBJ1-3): KAGVTQTPRYLIKTRGQQVTLSCSPISGHRSVSWYQQTPGQGLQFLFEYFSETQRNKGNFPGRFSGRQFSNSRSEMNVSTLELGDSALYLCASSLGGSGNTIYFGEGSWLTVV.

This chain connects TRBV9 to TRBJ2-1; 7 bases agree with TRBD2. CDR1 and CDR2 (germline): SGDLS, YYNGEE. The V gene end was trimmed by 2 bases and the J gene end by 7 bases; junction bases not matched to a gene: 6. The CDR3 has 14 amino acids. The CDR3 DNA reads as TGTGCCAGCAGCGTTGGTGAGCGGGGAAATGAGCAGTTCTTC. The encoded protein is CASSVGERGNEQFF.

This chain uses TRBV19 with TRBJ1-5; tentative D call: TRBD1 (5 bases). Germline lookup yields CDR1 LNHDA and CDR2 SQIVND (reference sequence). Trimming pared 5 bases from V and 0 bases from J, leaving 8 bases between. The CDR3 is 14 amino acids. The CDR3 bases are TGTGCCAGTAGTCGGGGGGGTAGCAATCAGCCCCAGCATTTT. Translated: CASSRGGSNQPQHF.

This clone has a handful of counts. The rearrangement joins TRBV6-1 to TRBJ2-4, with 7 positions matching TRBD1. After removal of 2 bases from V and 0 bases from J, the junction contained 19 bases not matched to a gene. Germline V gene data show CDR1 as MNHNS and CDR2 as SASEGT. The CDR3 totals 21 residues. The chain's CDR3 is CASSELVKIRDSNLAKNIQYF. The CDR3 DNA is TGTGCCAGCAGTGAATTAGTTAAAATTCGGGACAGCAACCTAGCCAAAAACATTCAGTACTTC.

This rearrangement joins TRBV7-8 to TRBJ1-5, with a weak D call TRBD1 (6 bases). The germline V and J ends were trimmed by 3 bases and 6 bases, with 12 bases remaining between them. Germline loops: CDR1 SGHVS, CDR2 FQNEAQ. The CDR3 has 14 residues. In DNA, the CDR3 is TGTGCCAGCAGCTTCCGACAGGATCCTCAGCCCCAGCATTTT. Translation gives CASSFRQDPQPQHF.

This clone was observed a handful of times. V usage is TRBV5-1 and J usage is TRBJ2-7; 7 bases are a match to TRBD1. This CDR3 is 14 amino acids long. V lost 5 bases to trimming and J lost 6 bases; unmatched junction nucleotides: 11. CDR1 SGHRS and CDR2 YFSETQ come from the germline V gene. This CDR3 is CASRSGQAESEQYF. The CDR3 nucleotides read TGCGCCAGCAGATCCGGACAGGCGGAAAGCGAGCAGTACTTC.

The CDR3 DNA follows: TGTGCCAGCAGTGAGGTAGTTACGCAGTATTTT. It yields the protein CASSEVVTQYF. V usage is TRBV2 and J usage is TRBJ2-3; D remains unclear. This CDR3 comprises 11 residues. Germline CDR1 SNHLY, CDR2 FYNNEI. V was shortened by 3 bases and J by 8 bases, with 6 bases between the two germline ends.

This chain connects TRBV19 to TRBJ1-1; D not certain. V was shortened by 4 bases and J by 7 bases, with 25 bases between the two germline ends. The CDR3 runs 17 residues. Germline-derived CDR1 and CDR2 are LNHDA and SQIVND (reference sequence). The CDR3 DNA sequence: TGTGCCAGTAGTAGCGACACCGGGCCGAAAACTAGGGTTGAAGCTTTCTTT. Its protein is CASSSDTGPKTRVEAFF.

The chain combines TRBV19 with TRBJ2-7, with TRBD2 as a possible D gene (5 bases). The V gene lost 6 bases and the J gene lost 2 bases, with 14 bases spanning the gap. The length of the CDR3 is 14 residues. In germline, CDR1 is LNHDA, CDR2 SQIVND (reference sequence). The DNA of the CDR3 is TGTGCCAGTAGCCCCTTCAGCGGAGCCTACGAGCAGTACTTC. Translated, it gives CASSPFSGAYEQYF.

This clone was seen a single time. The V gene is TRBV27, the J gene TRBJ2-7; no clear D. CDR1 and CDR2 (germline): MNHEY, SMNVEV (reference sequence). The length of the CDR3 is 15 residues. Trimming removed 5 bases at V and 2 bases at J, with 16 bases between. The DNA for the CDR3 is TGTGCCAGCAGTATCACAATTCCCCCCACCTACGAGCAGTACTTC. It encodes CASSITIPPTYEQYF.

The CDR3 region is CASTDESGGLLLEQYF. In DNA, the CDR3 is TGTGCCAGCACCGACGAGAGCGGGGGACTTCTCCTCGAGCAGTACTTC. This sequence joins TRBV7-6 and TRBJ2-7, with TRBD2 matching over 8 bases. Trimming at V came to 7 bases and at J to 6 bases, leaving 17 bases not matched to a gene. From germline, CDR1 is SGHVS and CDR2 FNYEAQ. This CDR3 has 16 residues.

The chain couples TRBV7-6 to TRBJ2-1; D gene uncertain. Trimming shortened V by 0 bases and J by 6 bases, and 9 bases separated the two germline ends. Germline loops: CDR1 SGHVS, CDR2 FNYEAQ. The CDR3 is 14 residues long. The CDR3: CASSLARTTNEQFF. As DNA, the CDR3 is TGTGCCAGCAGCTTAGCGCGCACTACCAATGAGCAGTTCTTC.

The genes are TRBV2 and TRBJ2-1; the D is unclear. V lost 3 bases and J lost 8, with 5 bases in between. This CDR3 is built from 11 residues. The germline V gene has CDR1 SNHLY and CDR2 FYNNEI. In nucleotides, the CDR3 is TGTGCCAGCAGTGACTTCGATGAGCAGTTCTTC. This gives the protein CASSDFDEQFF.

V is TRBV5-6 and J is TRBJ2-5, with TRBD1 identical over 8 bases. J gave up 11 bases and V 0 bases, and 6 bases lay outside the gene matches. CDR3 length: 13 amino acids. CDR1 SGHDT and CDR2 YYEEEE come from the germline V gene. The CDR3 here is CASSLGGTGEQYF. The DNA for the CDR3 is TGTGCCAGCAGCTTGGGAGGGACAGGTGAGCAGTACTTC.

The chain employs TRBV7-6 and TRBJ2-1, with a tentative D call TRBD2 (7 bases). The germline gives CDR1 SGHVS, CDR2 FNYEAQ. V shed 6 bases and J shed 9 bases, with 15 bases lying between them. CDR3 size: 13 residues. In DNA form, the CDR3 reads TGTGCCAGCAGGGGGGCGGGAGAAGGTGAGCAGTTCTTC. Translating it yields CASRGAGEGEQFF.

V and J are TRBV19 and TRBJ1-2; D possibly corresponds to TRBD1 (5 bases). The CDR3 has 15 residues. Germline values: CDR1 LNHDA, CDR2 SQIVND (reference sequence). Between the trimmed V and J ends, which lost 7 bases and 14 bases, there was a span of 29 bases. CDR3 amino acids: CASKGGVSGRLIWTF. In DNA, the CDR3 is TGTGCCAGTAAAGGAGGGGTATCCGGCCGCCTTATTTGGACCTTC.

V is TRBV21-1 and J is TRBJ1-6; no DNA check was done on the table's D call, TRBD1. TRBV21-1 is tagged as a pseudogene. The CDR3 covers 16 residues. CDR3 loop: CASSKRLQRQGSPLHF. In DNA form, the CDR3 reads TGTGCCAGCAGCAAAAGGCTGCAGCGACAGGGCTCACCCCTCCACTTT.

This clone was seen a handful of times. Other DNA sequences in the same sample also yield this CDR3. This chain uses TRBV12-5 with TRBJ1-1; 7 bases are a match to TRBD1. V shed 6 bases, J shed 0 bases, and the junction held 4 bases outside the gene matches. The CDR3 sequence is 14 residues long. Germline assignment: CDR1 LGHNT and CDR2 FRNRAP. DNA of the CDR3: TGTGCTAGTGGGGGGACAGCCATGAACACTGAAGCTTTCTTT. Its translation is CASGGTAMNTEAFF.

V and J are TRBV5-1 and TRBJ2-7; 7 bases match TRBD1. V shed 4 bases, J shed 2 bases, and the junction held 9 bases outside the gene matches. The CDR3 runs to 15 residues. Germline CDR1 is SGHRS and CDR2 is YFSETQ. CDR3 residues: CASSRNLDRAYEQYF. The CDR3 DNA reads TGCGCCAGCAGCAGGAACCTAGACAGGGCCTACGAGCAGTACTTC.

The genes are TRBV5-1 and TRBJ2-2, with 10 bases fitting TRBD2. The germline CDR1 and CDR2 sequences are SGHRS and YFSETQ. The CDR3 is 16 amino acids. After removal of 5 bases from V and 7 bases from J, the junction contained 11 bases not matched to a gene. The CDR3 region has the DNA TGCGCCAGCAGGATTAGGAGCGGGGGGGCCCTCGGGGAGCTGTTTTTT. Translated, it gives CASRIRSGGALGELFF.